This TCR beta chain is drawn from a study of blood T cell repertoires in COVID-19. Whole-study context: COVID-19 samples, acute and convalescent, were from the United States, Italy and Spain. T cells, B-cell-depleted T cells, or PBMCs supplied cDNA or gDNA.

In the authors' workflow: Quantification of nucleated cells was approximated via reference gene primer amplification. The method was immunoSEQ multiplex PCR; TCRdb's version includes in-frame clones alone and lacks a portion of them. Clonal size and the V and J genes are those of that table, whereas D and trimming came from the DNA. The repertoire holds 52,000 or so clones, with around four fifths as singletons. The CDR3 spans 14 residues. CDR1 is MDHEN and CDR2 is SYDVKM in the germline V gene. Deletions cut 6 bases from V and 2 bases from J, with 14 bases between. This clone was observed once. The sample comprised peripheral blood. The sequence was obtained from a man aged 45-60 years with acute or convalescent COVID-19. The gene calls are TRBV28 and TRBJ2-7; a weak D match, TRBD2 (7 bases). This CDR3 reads CASSGGRITYEQYF. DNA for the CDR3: TGTGCCAGCAGCGGGGGGCGAATTACCTACGAGCAGTACTTC.